Presented here are 30 T cell receptor beta chains from one specimen sequenced in a study of OX40 agonist ivuxolimab in advanced cancers. Clones were read by immunoSEQ multiplex PCR, and TCRdb kept only the in-frame ones, dropping some. The table has nearly 50,000 clones, approximately 91% seen once; the top ten hold approximately 6.7%. Sequences were derived from CD4+ or CD8+ T cells sorted from blood, sampled in a trial of the OX40 agonist ivuxolimab. The receptor source for this set is an adult with an advanced solid tumor such as melanoma, head and neck, liver or kidney cancer.

This clone was picked up one time. This same CDR3 is encoded by further DNA sequences in the sample. The chain carries TRBV27 and TRBJ2-2; 7 nucleotides align to TRBD2. The germline CDR1 and CDR2 sequences are MNHEY and SMNVEV (reference sequence). CDR3 length equals 13 residues. V lost 5 bases to trimming and J lost 6 bases; unmatched junction nucleotides: 3. CDR3 amino acids: CASSLRGAGELFF. CDR3 nucleotide sequence: TGTGCCAGCAGTCTCCGGGGGGCCGGGGAGCTGTTTTTT.

This clone was observed a few times. The V gene is TRBV30, the J gene TRBJ2-7, with 8 bases that match TRBD1. Germline CDR1 GTSNPN, CDR2 SVGIG (reference sequence). This CDR3 contains 15 residues. With 0 bases clipped from V and 6 bases from J, the junction kept 10 bases outside the gene matches. In nucleotides, the CDR3 is TGTGCCTGGAGTGTACCTGGGACAGGATCCGTCGAGCAGTACTTC. Translation: CAWSVPGTGSVEQYF.

V usage is TRBV4-2 and J usage is TRBJ2-7; D gene ambiguous. V dropped 0 bases and J dropped 1 base, with 10 bases sitting between them. The CDR3 is made up of 15 amino acids. Germline values: CDR1 LGHNA, CDR2 YNFKEQ. The chain's CDR3 is CASSQEQASSYEQYV. The CDR3 nucleotides read TGTGCCAGCAGCCAAGAGCAAGCATCGTCCTACGAGCAGTACGTC.

This clone was recorded a few times. The rearrangement links TRBV4-2 to TRBJ2-3; TRBD2 matches 8 bases. V shed 4 bases and J 1 base; nucleotides not matched to a gene: 10. CDR3 size: 17 residues. Germline CDR1 is LGHNA and CDR2 is YNFKEQ. Here the CDR3 reads CASSPRHSGGGTDTQYF. The CDR3 DNA sequence: TGTGCCAGCAGCCCCCGACACAGCGGGGGCGGCACAGATACGCAGTATTTT.

The rearrangement uses TRBV27 and TRBJ1-5; the D gene is possibly TRBD1 (6 bases). V lost 2 bases and J lost 6, with 11 bases in between. This CDR3 is built from 14 residues. The germline V gene encodes CDR1 MNHEY and CDR2 SMNVEV (reference sequence). CDR3 sequence: CASSLLGAGQPQHF. The CDR3 region has the DNA TGTGCCAGCAGTTTACTGGGGGCGGGTCAGCCCCAGCATTTT.

This chain connects TRBV19 to TRBJ2-2, with D unclear. The germline gives CDR1 LNHDA, CDR2 SQIVND (reference sequence). There are 13 residues in the CDR3. V was clipped by 5 bases and J by 6 bases, with 10 bases between them. CDR3 protein: CASSPRPAGELFF. CDR3 nucleotides: TGTGCCAGTAGTCCAAGGCCCGCCGGGGAGCTGTTTTTT.

The chain employs TRBV27 and TRBJ1-1; D might be TRBD1 (5 bases). The length of the CDR3 is 13 residues. V lost 3 bases and J 7 bases, leaving 12 bases between the germline ends. Germline V gives CDR1 MNHEY, CDR2 SMNVEV (reference sequence). CDR3 bases: TGTGCCAGCAGTTTCTCGGGACGGGGTGAAGCTTTCTTT. It is translated as CASSFSGRGEAFF.

The V and J genes are TRBV7-6 and TRBJ1-1, with 10 bases identical to TRBD1. The germline V gene has CDR1 SGHVS and CDR2 FNYEAQ. The CDR3 is 14 amino acids. The V and J ends lost 5 bases and 6 bases, in that order; junction bases with no gene match: 6. The CDR3 DNA reads as TGTGCCAGCAGCACTGGACAGGGGGTATCTGAAGCTTTCTTT. Amino acids: CASSTGQGVSEAFF.

This chain uses TRBV27 with TRBJ2-1; D is undetermined. In germline, CDR1 is MNHEY, CDR2 SMNVEV (reference sequence). The CDR3 has 14 amino acids. The V gene lost 1 base and the J gene lost 8 bases, with 12 bases spanning the gap. This CDR3 reads CASSLYGNQDEQFF. Here the CDR3 DNA reads TGTGCCAGCAGTTTATATGGGAATCAGGATGAGCAGTTCTTC.

The gene calls are TRBV4-1 and TRBJ1-1; TRBD1 matches at 7 bases. Looked up from germline, CDR1 is MGHRA and CDR2 is YSYEKL. The CDR3 is made up of 18 amino acids. V lost 0 bases, J lost 4 bases, and 14 bases stayed unmatched. In DNA form, the CDR3 reads TGCGCCAGCAGCCAAGAGACACAGGGGACCCGCGGAGTCACTGAAGCTTTCTTT. The encoded protein is CASSQETQGTRGVTEAFF.

The rearrangement links TRBV4-1 to TRBJ2-5, with TRBD2 matching 8 bases. CDR3 length equals 18 residues. Germline-derived CDR1 and CDR2 are MGHRA and YSYEKL. Losses at the gene ends were 0 bases for V and 5 bases for J; bases not matched to a gene: 14. CDR3: CASSQDVRLAGVEETQYF. The CDR3 DNA reads TGCGCCAGCAGCCAAGATGTTCGGCTAGCGGGTGTGGAGGAGACCCAGTACTTC.

The chain uses TRBV5-1 and TRBJ1-1; 7 positions agree with TRBD1. The CDR3 loop spans 17 amino acids. With V trimmed by 0 bases and J by 11 bases, 19 bases remained unmatched. From germline, CDR1 is SGHRS and CDR2 YFSETQ. The CDR3 DNA reads as TGCGCCAGCAGCTTGGGACCCGAACCGGGACAGAGACTATGGGCTTTCTTT. Residues: CASSLGPEPGQRLWAFF.

This clone turned up a few times. This chain uses TRBV27 with TRBJ2-5, with 14 bases lining up with TRBD2. Germline V lookup: CDR1 MNHEY, CDR2 SMNVEV (reference sequence). V dropped 6 bases and J dropped 2; count of bases not matched to a gene: 2. CDR3 size: 15 residues. DNA of the CDR3: TGTGCCAGCAGAAGACTAGCGGGGGGGCAAGAGACCCAGTACTTC. Amino acid sequence: CASRRLAGGQETQYF.

This chain joins TRBV2 and TRBJ1-6; unclear D gene. Germline V CDR1 and CDR2: SNHLY, FYNNEI. The CDR3 extends over 12 amino acids. The CDR3 sequence: CAWRLLNSPLHF. DNA for the CDR3: TGTGCGTGGCGTTTGCTTAATTCACCCCTCCACTTT.

The chain couples TRBV28 to TRBJ1-6; no firm D call. From germline, CDR1 is MDHEN and CDR2 SYDVKM. Trimming stripped 8 bases from V and 4 bases from J, with 9 bases between. The CDR3 runs to 13 residues. The CDR3 nucleotides are TGTGCCAGCGGACGGACTTATAATTCACCCCTCCACTTT. It codes for CASGRTYNSPLHF.

The rearrangement joins TRBV28 to TRBJ2-7, with a tentative D call TRBD2 (6 bases). The CDR3 loop spans 11 amino acids. Looked up from germline, CDR1 is MDHEN and CDR2 is SYDVKM. The V gene lost 8 bases and the J gene lost 3 bases, with 8 bases spanning the gap. For the CDR3, the DNA is TGTGCCAGCCGGAGGGGCTACGAGCAGTACGTC. Residues: CASRRGYEQYV.

The genes are TRBV6-1 and TRBJ2-5; 11 bases are a match to TRBD2. Per germline, CDR1 MNHNS and CDR2 SASEGT. This CDR3 has 15 residues. The V gene end was trimmed by 6 bases and the J gene end by 4 bases; junction bases not matched to a gene: 7. DNA for the CDR3: TGTGCCAGCAGGGAGCTAGCGGGGGGCCCAGAGACCCAGTACTTC. Residues: CASRELAGGPETQYF.

The V gene is TRBV30, the J gene TRBJ2-1; TRBD2 matches at 10 bases. This CDR3 comprises 12 residues. CDR1 is GTSNPN, CDR2 SVGIG, per germline (reference sequence). This chain's CDR3 is CVCSGGLFEQFF. DNA of the CDR3: TGTGTCTGTAGCGGGGGGCTTTTTGAGCAGTTCTTC.

This chain links TRBV7-2 with TRBJ2-7; maybe TRBD1 (6 bases). Trimming took 4 bases from V and 5 from J, leaving 15 bases between them. Germline V gene sequence: CDR1 SGHTA, CDR2 FQGNSA. This CDR3 has 14 amino acids. CDR3 nucleotides: TGTGCCAGCAGCTACAGGGACCTTTCCCACGAGCAGTACTTC. Its translation: CASSYRDLSHEQYF. Using reference TRBV7-2 and TRBJ2-7 for the parts outside the CDR3, the full variable domain is GAGVSQSPSNKVTEKGKDVELRCDPISGHTALYWYRQSLGQGLEFLIYFQGNSAPDKSGLPSDRFSAERTGGSVSTLTIQRTQQEDSAVYLCASSYRDLSHEQYFGPGTRLTVT.

The rearrangement uses TRBV28 and TRBJ1-1, with D perhaps matching TRBD1 (6 bases). The CDR3 length is 14 residues. Germline-derived CDR1 and CDR2 are MDHEN and SYDVKM. Trimming stripped 6 bases from V and 0 bases from J, with 11 bases between. The CDR3 DNA is TGTGCCAGCAGCCTGGGGGGCATGAACACTGAAGCTTTCTTT. Its translation: CASSLGGMNTEAFF.

V is TRBV7-9 and J is TRBJ2-3; 12 bases fit TRBD1. The CDR3 is 19 amino acids. Germline CDR1 reads SEHNR; CDR2 reads FQNEAQ (reference sequence). Trimming removed 2 bases from V and 4 bases from J; junction bases left unmatched: 13. CDR3 sequence reads: CASSLPGQGAPYDPDTQYF. CDR3 sequence (DNA): TGTGCCAGCAGCTTACCGGGACAGGGGGCCCCCTACGACCCAGATACGCAGTATTTT.

The chain is built from TRBV2 and TRBJ2-3, with 8 bases aligning to TRBD1. Looked up from germline, CDR1 is SNHLY and CDR2 is FYNNEI. This CDR3 has 17 residues. V lost 3 bases and J lost 1; bases outside the gene matches: 9. The CDR3 is CASSDETGAGGTDTQYF. The CDR3 DNA reads as TGTGCCAGCAGTGATGAGACAGGGGCGGGCGGCACAGATACGCAGTATTTT.

The genes are TRBV7-8 and TRBJ2-1; 8 bases align to TRBD1. The CDR3 has 15 residues. After removal of 5 bases from V and 9 bases from J, the junction contained 12 bases not matched to a gene. Germline V CDR1 and CDR2: SGHVS, FQNEAQ. The CDR3 DNA sequence: TGTGCCAGCAGCCCACCGGGACAGGCTTCAGGTGAGCAGTTCTTC. Encoded protein: CASSPPGQASGEQFF. The variable domain in full, with the rest retrieved from reference TRBV7-8 and TRBJ2-1, is GAGVSQSPRYKVAKRGQDVALRCDPISGHVSLFWYQQALGQGPEFLTYFQNEAQLDKSGLPSDRFFAERPEGSVSTLKIQRTQQEDSAVYLCASSPPGQASGEQFFGPGTRLTVL.

The genes are TRBV27 and TRBJ2-1; D is ambiguous. The V and J ends lost 10 bases and 6 bases respectively, with 13 bases between them. Per the germline V gene, CDR1 is MNHEY and CDR2 is SMNVEV (reference sequence). The CDR3 runs 12 residues. CDR3 DNA: TGTGCCACCCTAAGCGAAGTCAATGAGCAGTTCTTC. Its protein is CATLSEVNEQFF.

CDR3 in amino acids: CASSWGPGTGYGYTF. CDR3 DNA sequence: TGTGCCAGCAGCTGGGGGCCCGGGACTGGGTATGGCTACACCTTC. This sequence joins TRBV5-6 and TRBJ1-2; maybe TRBD1 (6 bases). The CDR3 sequence is 15 residues long. Germline V gene data show CDR1 as SGHDT and CDR2 as YYEEEE. The V gene lost 3 bases and the J gene lost 5 bases, with 17 bases spanning the gap.

Regarding this clone: Other DNA sequences in this specimen translate into the identical CDR3. This chain uses TRBV7-3 with TRBJ1-5; no firm D call. The CDR3 contains 13 residues. Trimming shortened V by 3 bases and J by 6 bases, and 9 bases separated the two germline ends. Germline V lookup: CDR1 SGHTA, CDR2 FQGTGA. CDR3 residues: CASSFEFGQPQHF. The CDR3 DNA sequence: TGTGCCAGCAGCTTTGAGTTCGGTCAGCCCCAGCATTTT.

The CDR3 DNA reads TGTGCCTGTGTAGGGGACGGGGCGATGGAACTGTTTTTT. Encoded protein: CACVGDGAMELFF. This chain links TRBV30 with TRBJ1-4, with D possibly TRBD1 on 5 matching bases. Germline V gives CDR1 GTSNPN, CDR2 SVGIG (reference sequence). V was pared by 6 bases and J by 12 bases, with 20 bases between. The CDR3 spans 13 residues. Drawing the rest from reference TRBV30 and TRBJ1-4, the complete variable domain is SQTIHQWPATLVQPVGSPLSLECTVEGTSNPNLYWYRQAAGRGLQLLFYSVGIGQISSEVPQNLSASRPQDRQFILSSKKLLLSDSGFYLCACVGDGAMELFFGSGTQLSVL.

The chain has TRBV15 and TRBJ2-6; tentatively, D is TRBD1 (6 bases). The CDR3 spans 15 residues. Trimming stripped 8 bases from V and 2 bases from J, with 13 bases between. Germline lookup yields CDR1 LNHNV and CDR2 YYDKDF (reference sequence). This CDR3 reads CATSPRQAGANVLTF. The CDR3 DNA reads as TGTGCCACCTCTCCAAGACAGGCTGGGGCCAACGTCCTGACTTTC.

This chain uses TRBV10-1 with TRBJ2-1, with 7 nucleotides matching TRBD2. Germline V gives CDR1 WNHNN, CDR2 SYGVQD (reference sequence). The CDR3 is 20 residues long. J lost 4 bases, V lost 0 bases, and 18 bases had no gene match. The CDR3 region has the DNA TGCGCCAGCAGTGAGTCGACGAACCTCGATGAGGCGGGGGAGTACAATGAGCAGTTCTTC. This sequence encodes CASSESTNLDEAGEYNEQFF.

The V gene is TRBV11-3, the J gene TRBJ2-7, with D possibly TRBD1 on 6 matching bases. The germline V gene has CDR1 SGHNT and CDR2 YENEEA. The CDR3 is 13 residues long. V shed 1 base and J shed 5 bases, with 9 bases lying between them. This CDR3 is CASSLGQADEQYF. The CDR3 DNA sequence: TGTGCCAGCAGCTTAGGACAGGCCGACGAGCAGTACTTC.